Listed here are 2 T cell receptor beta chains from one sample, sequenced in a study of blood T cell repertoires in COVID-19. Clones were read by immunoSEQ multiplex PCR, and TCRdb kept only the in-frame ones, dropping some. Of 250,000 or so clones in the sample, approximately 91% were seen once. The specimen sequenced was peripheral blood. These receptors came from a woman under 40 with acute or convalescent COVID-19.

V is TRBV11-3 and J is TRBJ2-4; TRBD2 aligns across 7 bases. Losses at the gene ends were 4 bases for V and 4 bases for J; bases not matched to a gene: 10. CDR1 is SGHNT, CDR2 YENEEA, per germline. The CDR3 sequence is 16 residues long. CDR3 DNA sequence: TGTGCCAGCAGCTCTAGGCTTGGGGGGGAGAAAAACATTCAGTACTTC. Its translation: CASSSRLGGEKNIQYF. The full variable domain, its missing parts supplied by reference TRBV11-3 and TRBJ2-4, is EAGVVQSPRYKIIEKKQPVAFWCNPISGHNTLYWYLQNLGQGPELLIRYENEEAVDDSQLPKDRFSAERLKGVDSTLKIQPAELGDSAVYLCASSSRLGGEKNIQYFGAGTRLSVL.

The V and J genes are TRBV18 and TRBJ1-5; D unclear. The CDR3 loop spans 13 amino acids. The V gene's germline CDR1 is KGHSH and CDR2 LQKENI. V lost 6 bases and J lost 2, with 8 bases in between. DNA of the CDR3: TGTGCCAGCTCCATAGAAGGCAATCAGCCCCAGCATTTT. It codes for CASSIEGNQPQHF.